This record covers a single T cell receptor (beta chain). These data are taken from a study of T cell changes during pregnancy in multiple sclerosis. Germline V lookup: CDR1 GTSNPN, CDR2 SVGIG (reference sequence). The J segment lost 6 bases and the V segment lost 5 bases, leaving 7 bases of the junction unmatched. The CDR3 sequence is 13 residues long. Produced via immunoSEQ multiplex PCR; TCRdb's table is partial and in-frame only. Of around 92,000 clones listed, over 80% are singletons. The specimen was peripheral blood, collected in the first trimester of pregnancy. J is TRBJ2-7 and V is TRBV30; 10 nucleotides match TRBD1. This clonotype originated in a female donor with multiple sclerosis, enrolled in a pregnancy study. CDR3 amino acids: CAWSRGQGTEQYF. The CDR3 DNA reads TGTGCCTGGTCCCGGGGACAGGGGACCGAGCAGTACTTC.